Below are 21 T cell receptor beta chains sequenced from a single sample in a study of identical twins. TCRdb reprocessed the 5' RACE reads with MiXCR, giving one entry per CDR3 protein. The repertoire holds some 300,000 distinct CDR3 sequences, with approximately 13% as singletons. The sample also formed part of further work on yellow fever vaccine responses in identical twins.

Sequenced: CD8+ T cells sorted from blood. These receptors all stem from a woman under 30 in good health.

The chain couples TRBV28 to TRBJ1-2; 8 positions match TRBD1. The CDR3 runs 15 residues. Trimming at V came to 7 bases and at J to 3 bases, leaving 10 bases not matched to a gene. Germline V gives CDR1 MDHEN, CDR2 SYDVKM. CDR3 sequence: CASTPSRGRDYGYTF. In nucleotides, the CDR3 is TGTGCCAGCACCCCAAGCAGGGGGCGCGACTATGGCTACACCTTC.

The CDR3 reads CASSLGDIPSTDTQYF. CDR3 nucleotides: TGCGCCAGCAGCTTAGGAGATATTCCTAGCACAGATACGCAGTATTTT. The rearrangement links TRBV5-1 to TRBJ2-3; no reliable D call. Trimming removed 2 bases at V and 0 bases at J, with 13 bases between. CDR1 and CDR2 (germline): SGHRS, YFSETQ. The CDR3 spans 16 residues.

The chain is built from TRBV6-5 and TRBJ1-1; 7 bases match TRBD1. The CDR3 is 15 residues long. Trimming removed 5 bases from V and 0 bases from J; junction bases left unmatched: 6. Germline V gene data show CDR1 as MNHEY and CDR2 as SVGAGI. DNA for the CDR3: TGTGCCAGCAGTCTACCGGGACAGCTGAACACTGAAGCTTTCTTT. It yields the protein CASSLPGQLNTEAFF.

This rearrangement joins TRBV27 to TRBJ2-1; TRBD2 matches 14 bases. Germline assignment: CDR1 MNHEY and CDR2 SMNVEV (reference sequence). CDR3 length: 16 amino acids. V dropped 1 base and J dropped 9; count of bases not matched to a gene: 5. The CDR3 region has the DNA TGTGCCAGCAGTTTATTGACTAGCGGGGGGGTCGGTGAGCAGTTCTTC. Protein product: CASSLLTSGGVGEQFF.

This clonotype showed up many times. Its ends do not fully match the called genes, so a read error is possible. The chain uses TRBV6-5 and TRBJ1-2; 9 nucleotides align to TRBD1. The CDR3 covers 14 residues. Per germline, CDR1 MNHEY and CDR2 SVGAGI. CDR3 sequence: CASSDSGQGYGYTF. The CDR3 region has the DNA TGTGCCAGCAGTGACTCGGGACAGGGCTATGGCTACACCTTC.

This clonotype was counted many times. The genes are TRBV5-1 and TRBJ2-1, with D unclear. The ends were cut back, 2 bases at V and 4 bases at J, with 7 bases in the middle. The germline V gene has CDR1 SGHRS and CDR2 YFSETQ. The CDR3 is made up of 13 amino acids. The CDR3 loop reads CASSFNSYNEQFF. The CDR3 DNA follows: TGCGCCAGCAGCTTCAATAGTTACAATGAGCAGTTCTTC.

The chain couples TRBV12-3 or TRBV12-4 to TRBJ2-1; 9 bases fit TRBD2. This CDR3 comprises 15 residues. V lost 3 bases, J lost 4 bases, and 4 bases stayed unmatched. In DNA form, the CDR3 reads TGTGCCAGCAGTTTCCGGGCGGGAGGGTACAATGAGCAGTTCTTC. Translated, it gives CASSFRAGGYNEQFF.

The V gene is TRBV7-9, the J gene TRBJ2-1; D remains unclear. V lost 5 bases, J lost 4 bases, and 9 bases lay in between. The germline CDR1 and CDR2 sequences are SEHNR and FQNEAQ (reference sequence). CDR3 length equals 13 residues. The CDR3 DNA reads TGTGCCAGCAGCCCCCTTCGATACAATGAGCAGTTCTTC. Protein product: CASSPLRYNEQFF.

This clonotype was counted between two and nine times. CDR3 DNA sequence: TGTGCCAGCAGTGATTTGGGCGGGGGGCTCGACGAGCAGTACGTC. Translated, it gives CASSDLGGGLDEQYV. V usage is TRBV2 and J usage is TRBJ2-7; 8 nucleotides align to TRBD2. The length of the CDR3 is 15 residues. The germline CDR1 and CDR2 sequences are SNHLY and FYNNEI. The V and J ends lost 3 bases and 5 bases, in that order; junction bases with no gene match: 9.

The V gene is TRBV6-1, the J gene TRBJ2-7; the D call may be TRBD1 or TRBD2 (5 bases each). The CDR3 runs to 14 residues. From germline, CDR1 is MNHNS and CDR2 SASEGT. V gave up 0 bases and J gave up 0 bases, with 6 bases separating them. The CDR3 reads CASSEAGTSYEQYF. In DNA form, the CDR3 reads TGTGCCAGCAGTGAAGCAGGGACCTCCTACGAGCAGTACTTC.

The V gene is TRBV12-3 or TRBV12-4, the J gene TRBJ2-7; the D gene is possibly TRBD2 (5 bases). Deletions cut 3 bases from V and 7 bases from J, with 10 bases between. There are 12 residues in the CDR3. The DNA of the CDR3 is TGTGCCAGCAGTTTTGGAGGTCGGGAGCAGTACGTC. It specifies CASSFGGREQYV.

This clonotype was seen more than once but under ten times. The DNA of the CDR3 is TGCAGTGCTATCTGGCGAAGCTACAATGAGCAGTTCTTC. Residues: CSAIWRSYNEQFF. The chain has TRBV20-1 and TRBJ2-1; unclear D gene. This CDR3 has 13 residues. Germline loops: CDR1 DFQATT, CDR2 SNEGSKA (reference sequence). V was trimmed by 4 bases and J by 3 bases, leaving 10 bases between them.

A few counts support this clonotype. This rearrangement joins TRBV6-5 to TRBJ2-2, with a tentative D call TRBD2 (6 bases). Germline CDR1 and CDR2: MNHEY and SVGAGI. This CDR3 contains 13 residues. Trimming removed 4 bases from V and 6 bases from J, with 9 bases in between. The CDR3 nucleotides are TGTGCCAGCAGTTTCGGGAGCTCCGGGGAGCTGTTTTTT. Amino acids: CASSFGSSGELFF.

The chain uses TRBV7-6 and TRBJ2-1, with 7 positions matching TRBD2. The CDR3 loop spans 18 amino acids. Germline assignment: CDR1 SGHVS and CDR2 FNYEAQ. Losses at the gene ends were 5 bases for V and 9 bases for J; bases not matched to a gene: 22. In DNA, the CDR3 is TGTGCCAGCAGCCCGTACAGTAGCGGGTACAGAGACGAGGCTGAGCAGTTCTTC. It codes for CASSPYSSGYRDEAEQFF.

This clonotype was seen more than once but under ten times. The chain has TRBV9 and TRBJ2-1, with TRBD2 as a possible D gene (6 bases). Germline V lookup: CDR1 SGDLS, CDR2 YYNGEE. The ends were cut back, 4 bases at V and 6 bases at J, with 17 bases in the middle. The CDR3 is 15 amino acids. CDR3 amino acids: CASSPHVGSGNEQFF. CDR3 bases: TGTGCCAGCAGCCCCCATGTGGGTAGCGGCAATGAGCAGTTCTTC.

In its sample, this clonotype was seen a few times. The V and J genes are TRBV2 and TRBJ1-1; no reliable D call. This CDR3 is 12 amino acids long. Germline CDR1 and CDR2: SNHLY and FYNNEI. With 4 bases removed from V and 6 bases from J, the gap between germline ends came to 9 bases. Written as DNA, the CDR3 is TGTGCCAGCAGTGGGTCGTGGGCTGAAGCTTTCTTT. Residues: CASSGSWAEAFF. The full variable domain, with the rest looked up from reference TRBV2 and TRBJ1-1, is EPEVTQTPSHQVTQMGQEVILRCVPISNHLYFYWYRQILGQKVEFLVSFYNNEISEKSEIFDDQFSVERPDGSNFTLKIRSTKLEDSAMYFCASSGSWAEAFFGQGTRLTVV.

This clonotype was seen a handful of times. The chain carries TRBV4-1 and TRBJ2-6; 7 bases map to TRBD1. Trimming at V came to 0 bases and at J to 0 bases, leaving 8 bases not matched to a gene. The CDR3 extends over 19 amino acids. CDR1 is MGHRA and CDR2 is YSYEKL in the germline V gene. CDR3 loop: CASSQDLNRGSSGANVLTF. The CDR3 DNA reads as TGCGCCAGCAGCCAAGATCTTAACAGGGGAAGCTCTGGGGCCAACGTCCTGACTTTC.

This chain uses TRBV9 with TRBJ2-3, with TRBD2 matching over 13 bases. Trimming at V came to 4 bases and at J to 1 base, leaving 12 bases not matched to a gene. The CDR3 has 19 amino acids. Germline V CDR1 and CDR2: SGDLS, YYNGEE. Here the CDR3 DNA reads TGTGCCAGCAGCTCCCCTCGGACTAGCGGGAGTAGTGGCACAGATACGCAGTATTTT. It translates to CASSSPRTSGSSGTDTQYF. Complete variable domain (other parts from reference TRBV9 and TRBJ2-3): DSGVTQTPKHLITATGQRVTLRCSPRSGDLSVYWYQQSLDQGLQFLIQYYNGEERAKGNILERFSAQQFPDLHSELNLSSLELGDSALYFCASSSPRTSGSSGTDTQYFGPGTRLTVL.

This clonotype turned up a few times. The chain combines TRBV6-5 with TRBJ1-4; D is unresolved. V lost 3 bases and J lost 3, with 14 bases in between. Per germline, CDR1 MNHEY and CDR2 SVGAGI. The CDR3 consists of 16 residues. CDR3 DNA sequence: TGTGCCAGCAGTTATAGTAGGCCGTACTCTAATGAAAAACTGTTTTTT. Amino acid sequence: CASSYSRPYSNEKLFF.

V gene TRBV28 combines with J gene TRBJ2-3; D is unclear. This CDR3 has 15 residues. Trimming shortened V by 3 bases and J by 0 bases, and 10 bases separated the two germline ends. Germline loops: CDR1 MDHEN, CDR2 SYDVKM. CDR3 sequence: CASSLSRPSTDTQYF. The CDR3 nucleotides read TGTGCCAGCAGTTTGTCCCGGCCTAGCACAGATACGCAGTATTTT.

The V call is TRBV7-9, the J call TRBJ1-2; D perhaps matches TRBD1 (6 bases). With 5 bases removed from V and 2 bases from J, the gap between germline ends came to 18 bases. CDR3 length equals 16 residues. Looked up from germline, CDR1 is SEHNR and CDR2 is FQNEAQ (reference sequence). The CDR3, as DNA: TGTGCCAGCAGCGGGGGGCACAGGGTACTAAACTATGGCTACACCTTC. It is translated as CASSGGHRVLNYGYTF. The full variable domain, in which reference TRBV7-9 and TRBJ1-2 provide the parts outside the CDR3, is DTGVSQNPRHKITKRGQNVTFRCDPISEHNRLYWYRQTLGQGPEFLTYFQNEAQLEKSRLLSDRFSAERPKGSFSTLEIQRTEQGDSAMYLCASSGGHRVLNYGYTFGSGTRLTVV.